This is a list of T cell receptor beta chains from one sample in a study of cytomegalovirus exposure and HLA in healthy donors. Using immunoSEQ multiplex PCR, the repertoire was profiled, and TCRdb retains in-frame clones only, with some absent. Among about 98,000 clones, about 74% were seen once, and the ten largest hold about a sixth. Sequenced sample: PBMCs. These receptors were collected from a man in his 60s in good health and CMV-seropositive. CDR3s include the opening cysteine and the closing phenylalanine or tryptophan. A D gene is named only where the DNA matches it firmly. The size of a clone is reported for some rows only, either as once, few or many, or as a class for expanded clones.

j_call clone_size d_call cdr3_length v_call cdr3_aa cdr3_nt
TRBJ1-1 - - 14 TRBV30 CAWRAPGQNTEAFF TGTGCCTGGAGGGCACCGGGACAGAACACTGAAGCTTTCTTT
TRBJ2-2 - - 16 TRBV5-1 CASSLDATSNTGELFF TGCGCCAGCAGCTTGGATGCTACTTCGAACACCGGGGAGCTGTTTTTT
TRBJ1-3 - - 13 TRBV30 CAWSVESGNTIYF TGTGCCTGGAGTGTGGAGTCTGGAAACACCATATATTTT
TRBJ2-4 few TRBD2 17 TRBV7-9 CASSLGTSGGSGNIQYF TGTGCCAGCAGCTTAGGGACTAGCGGGGGAAGTGGGAACATTCAGTACTTC
TRBJ1-6 - - 14 TRBV7-3 CASSWTAVNSPLHF TGTGCCAGCAGCTGGACAGCAGTTAATTCACCCCTCCACTTT
TRBJ2-5 - TRBD1 13 TRBV6-5 CASRQGNRETQYF TGTGCCAGCCGACAGGGTAATAGGGAGACCCAGTACTTC
TRBJ2-7 few - 12 TRBV18 CASSPDRTSLYF TGTGCCAGCTCACCAGACCGGACATCTCTGTACTTC
TRBJ2-5 few TRBD1 15 TRBV5-1 CASSLGGQGQETQYF TGCGCCAGCAGCTTGGGGGGACAGGGACAAGAGACCCAGTACTTC
TRBJ1-4 - TRBD1 17 TRBV5-5 CASSQGQGRGTNEKLFF TGTGCCAGCAGCCAGGGACAGGGGAGGGGAACTAATGAAAAACTGTTTTTT
TRBJ2-5 - TRBD2 17 TRBV4-1 CASSQDLAGGPGETQYF TGCGCCAGCAGCCAAGATTTGGCGGGGGGGCCGGGAGAGACCCAGTACTTC
TRBJ1-6 - - 17 TRBV27 CASSLGNRVSYNSPLHF TGTGCCAGCAGTTTAGGGAACAGGGTCTCCTATAATTCACCCCTCCACTTT
TRBJ2-1 - - 13 TRBV7-2 CASSPNGGYEQFF TGTGCCAGCAGCCCCAACGGCGGATATGAGCAGTTCTTC
TRBJ1-1 - - 14 TRBV30 CAFFPATALSQAFF TGTGCCTTTTTCCCAGCGACAGCTCTTTCTCAAGCTTTCTTT
TRBJ2-5 - TRBD2 16 TRBV19 CASSPRTSGGEETQYF TGTGCCAGTAGTCCAAGGACTAGCGGGGGTGAAGAGACCCAGTACTTC
TRBJ2-3 - TRBD2 18 TRBV7-3 CASSAPSGSGGTGDTQYF TGTGCCAGCAGCGCTCCCTCTGGTAGCGGGGGCACGGGAGATACGCAGTATTTT
TRBJ1-6 - - 17 TRBV7-6 CASSLRGGGGYNSPLHF TGTGCCAGCAGCTTAAGGGGCGGGGGGGGGTATAATTCACCCCTCCACTTT